Listed here are 4 T cell receptor beta chains from one sample, sequenced in a study of blood T cell repertoires in COVID-19. The method was immunoSEQ multiplex PCR; TCRdb's version includes in-frame clones alone and lacks a portion of them. The table has around 260,000 clones, 80% to 85% seen once. What was sequenced was peripheral blood. The receptors were sampled from a person in their 70s with COVID-19, enrolled during active disease.

This sequence joins TRBV29-1 and TRBJ1-2, with 8 bases that match TRBD1. V lost 7 bases and J lost 3; bases outside the gene matches: 7. This CDR3 is built from 13 residues. Germline lookup yields CDR1 SQVTM and CDR2 ANQGSEA. The CDR3 region has the DNA TGCAGCGCCGGACAGGGTTGGGACTATGGCTACACCTTC. This translates into CSAGQGWDYGYTF.

The CDR3 DNA sequence: TGTGCCAGCAGCGTAGGGGCAGACTCTGGAAACACCATATATTTT. Residues: CASSVGADSGNTIYF. This chain joins TRBV9 and TRBJ1-3; no clear D. The CDR3 length is 15 residues. V lost 0 bases to trimming and J lost 0 bases, with 7 bases between them. Germline V gene sequence: CDR1 SGDLS, CDR2 YYNGEE.

The CDR3 reads CASSEVRDRDYGYTF. CDR3 nucleotides: TGTGCCAGCAGTGAAGTCCGGGACAGGGACTATGGCTACACCTTC. The chain employs TRBV28 and TRBJ1-2; 9 bases fit TRBD1. CDR3 length equals 15 residues. V lost 5 bases to trimming and J lost 3 bases; unmatched junction nucleotides: 7. Germline assignment: CDR1 MDHEN and CDR2 SYDVKM.

The rearrangement uses TRBV2 and TRBJ1-6, with D perhaps TRBD1 (6 bases). The germline V gene has CDR1 SNHLY and CDR2 FYNNEI. CDR3 length: 13 residues. Trimming removed 8 bases from V and 9 bases from J, with 14 bases in between. DNA of the CDR3: TGTGCCAGCTGCGACAGGACGTCTTCACCCCTCCACTTT. Protein: CASCDRTSSPLHF.